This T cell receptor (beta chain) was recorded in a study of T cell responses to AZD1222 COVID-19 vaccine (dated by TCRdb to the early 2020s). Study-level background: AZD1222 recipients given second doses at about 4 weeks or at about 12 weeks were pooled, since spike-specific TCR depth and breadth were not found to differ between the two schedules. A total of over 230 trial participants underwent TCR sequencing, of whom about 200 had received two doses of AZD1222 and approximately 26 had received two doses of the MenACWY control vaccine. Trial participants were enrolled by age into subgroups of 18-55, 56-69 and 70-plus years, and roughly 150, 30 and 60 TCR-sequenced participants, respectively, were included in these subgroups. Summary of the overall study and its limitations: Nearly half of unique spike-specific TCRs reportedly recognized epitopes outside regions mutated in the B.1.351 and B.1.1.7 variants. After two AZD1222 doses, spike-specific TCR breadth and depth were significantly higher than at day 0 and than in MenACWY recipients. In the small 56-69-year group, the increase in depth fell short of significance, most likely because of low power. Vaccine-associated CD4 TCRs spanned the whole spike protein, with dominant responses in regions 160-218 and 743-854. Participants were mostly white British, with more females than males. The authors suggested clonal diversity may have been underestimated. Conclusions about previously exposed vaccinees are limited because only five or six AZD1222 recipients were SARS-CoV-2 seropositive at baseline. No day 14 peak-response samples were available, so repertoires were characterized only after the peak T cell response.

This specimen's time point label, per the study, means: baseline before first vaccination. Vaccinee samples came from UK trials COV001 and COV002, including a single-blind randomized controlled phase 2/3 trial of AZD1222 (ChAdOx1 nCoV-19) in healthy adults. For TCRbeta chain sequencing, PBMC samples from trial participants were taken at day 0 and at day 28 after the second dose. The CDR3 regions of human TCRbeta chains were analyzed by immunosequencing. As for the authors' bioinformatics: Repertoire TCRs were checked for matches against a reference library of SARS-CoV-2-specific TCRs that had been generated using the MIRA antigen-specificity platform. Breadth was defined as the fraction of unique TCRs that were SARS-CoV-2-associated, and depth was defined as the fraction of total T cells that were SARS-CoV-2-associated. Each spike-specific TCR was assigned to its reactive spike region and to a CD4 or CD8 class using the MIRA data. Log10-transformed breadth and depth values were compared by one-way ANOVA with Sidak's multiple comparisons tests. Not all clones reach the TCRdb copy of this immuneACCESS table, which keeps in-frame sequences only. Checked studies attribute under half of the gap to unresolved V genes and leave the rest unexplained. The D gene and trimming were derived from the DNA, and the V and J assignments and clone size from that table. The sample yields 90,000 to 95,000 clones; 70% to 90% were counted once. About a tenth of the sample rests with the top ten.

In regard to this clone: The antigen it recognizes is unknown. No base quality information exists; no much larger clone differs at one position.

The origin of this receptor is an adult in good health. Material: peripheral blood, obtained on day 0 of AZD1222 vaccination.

The CDR3 in this case is CASSKGLKVCYGYTF. The nucleotides are TGTGCCAGCAGCAAAGGTCTTAAGGTTTGCTATGGCTACACCTTC. The V and J segments used are TRBV6-4 and TRBJ1-2, with no confident D gene call. The CDR3 spans 15 residues, from the cysteine through the phenylalanine. The entry retains the CDR3 DNA only, 45 bases that are in frame from base 1. The V and J ends are trimmed by 6 bases and 4 bases, leaving 18 bases between them. Looking up the germline V gene yields CDR1 MRHNA and CDR2 SNTAGT.